These T cell receptor beta chains were read from a single sample in a study of CD8 T cells in ankylosing spondylitis. MiXCR was run by TCRdb on the 5' RACE reads, yielding one entry per CDR3 protein. In the table there are about 400,000 distinct CDR3 sequences, approximately 22% of which are singletons. Input material: blood, either unsorted or a sorted T cell fraction (not recorded which). These receptors were obtained from a male donor with ankylosing spondylitis or in good health (not recorded which). CDR3s include the opening cysteine and the closing phenylalanine or tryptophan. A D gene is named only where the DNA matches it firmly. Some rows have no size entry. The others give once, few or many, or a class for an expanded clone.

CDR3 DNA,CDR3 protein,clone size,V gene,D gene,J gene
TGTGCCAGCAGCGGGGGGGGGAACACCGGGGAGCTGTTTTTT,CASSGGGNTGELFF,-,TRBV6-1,TRBD2,TRBJ2-2
TGTGCCAGCGGCCCGCGGGACAGGGTTGATGAGCAGTTCTTC,CASGPRDRVDEQFF,-,TRBV7-9,TRBD1,TRBJ2-1
TGTGCCAGCACCTCCGTTGACAGCTCCTACGAGCAGTACTTC,CASTSVDSSYEQYF,few,TRBV5-6,-,TRBJ2-7
TGCAGCGTTAGTGCAGCCTACACCGGGGAGCTGTTTTTT,CSVSAAYTGELFF,-,TRBV29-1,-,TRBJ2-2
TGTGCCACCAGTGTTCTTGGCCCGGGGAGCTACACCTTC,CATSVLGPGSYTF,few,TRBV24-1,-,TRBJ1-2
TGTGCCAGCAGGAGAGAGGGATCATACACAGATACGCAGTATTTT,CASRREGSYTDTQYF,-,TRBV2,-,TRBJ2-3
TGTGCCACCCTCCAAGATACGCAGTATTTT,CATLQDTQYF,-,TRBV2,-,TRBJ2-3
TGTGCCAGCAGCTGGATGCCGGGACTAGCCTTCAATGAGCAGTTCTTC,CASSWMPGLAFNEQFF,-,TRBV7-8,TRBD2,TRBJ2-1
TGTGCCAGCAGCTTAGCTGCGGGGGGTGACACAGATACGCAGTATTTT,CASSLAAGGDTDTQYF,-,TRBV11-2,TRBD2,TRBJ2-3
TGCGCCAGCAGCCAGGGTGGGGGTGACTACGAGCAGTACTTC,CASSQGGGDYEQYF,-,TRBV4-1,-,TRBJ2-7
TGCGCCAGCAGCAGGGCTAGCGGGGCAGATACGCAGTATTTT,CASSRASGADTQYF,-,TRBV5-1,TRBD2,TRBJ2-3
TGTGCCATTCTTAGCGGGGGGGCTTACAATGAGCAGTTCTTC,CAILSGGAYNEQFF,-,TRBV12-3/TRBV12-4,TRBD2,TRBJ2-1
TGTGCCAGCAGTTACGTTTTAGCGGGCCCCCTCGAGCAGTACTTC,CASSYVLAGPLEQYF,-,TRBV6-5,TRBD2,TRBJ2-7
TGTGCCAGCAGTGTCTTCTATGGCTACACCTTC,CASSVFYGYTF,-,TRBV25-1,-,TRBJ1-2
TGTGCCAGCAGTTACTACCCCAGGGGAGACTACACTGAAGCTTTCTTT,CASSYYPRGDYTEAFF,-,TRBV6-5,-,TRBJ1-1
TGTGCCAGCAAGCTGGACGGCCAAGAGACCCAGTACTTC,CASKLDGQETQYF,-,TRBV2,-,TRBJ2-5
TGCAGTGCTAGAGATTTGCGGGGGGCCCACACCGGGGAGCTGTTTTTT,CSARDLRGAHTGELFF,few,TRBV20-1,TRBD2,TRBJ2-2
TGTGCCAGCAGCCCCTGGGCGGACCCTTTCAATGAGCAGTTCTTC,CASSPWADPFNEQFF,-,TRBV9,-,TRBJ2-1
TGTGCCAGCACAGGACAGGACAGATTTTACGAGCAGTACTTC,CASTGQDRFYEQYF,-,TRBV2,TRBD1,TRBJ2-7
TGCGCCAGCAGCTTTGGTGGGTTGGTCTCCTACAATGAGCAGTTCTTC,CASSFGGLVSYNEQFF,many,TRBV5-1,-,TRBJ2-1
TGTGCCAGCAGTGAATGGCCCGACGGGGGCGAGCAGTACTTC,CASSEWPDGGEQYF,few,TRBV25-1,-,TRBJ2-7
TGTGCCAGCAACAACAGGGGGACCTACGAGCAGTACTTC,CASNNRGTYEQYF,few,TRBV2,TRBD1,TRBJ2-7
TGTGCCACCAGCAGGGGAGCAACGAACACCGGGGAGCTGTTTTTT,CATSRGATNTGELFF,few,TRBV15,-,TRBJ2-2
TGTGCCAGCAGCCCGCGGACAGGGATCGAGCAGTACTTC,CASSPRTGIEQYF,few,TRBV7-9,TRBD1,TRBJ2-7
TGTGCCAGCAGCTTCACAACAGGCTCGCGGAAGACCCAGTACTTC,CASSFTTGSRKTQYF,few,TRBV7-2,-,TRBJ2-5
TGTGCCAGCATGCTTAGGGTCAAAAACCACACAGATACGCAGTATTTT,CASMLRVKNHTDTQYF,few,TRBV7-9,-,TRBJ2-3
TGTGCCACCAGTGATCAGCCCCAGCATTTT,CATSDQPQHF,-,TRBV24-1,-,TRBJ1-5
TGTGCCAGCAGTCTAGATCCGAACACTGAAGCTTTCTTT,CASSLDPNTEAFF,-,TRBV5-8,-,TRBJ1-1
TGTGCCAGCAGCCCCGGGACTAGGTCCGAGCAGTACTTC,CASSPGTRSEQYF,-,TRBV7-8,TRBD2,TRBJ2-7
TGCGGGGGGGGAAACAATGAGCAGTTCTTC,CGGGNNEQFF,few,TRBV20-1,TRBD2,TRBJ2-1
TGCAGCGTTGAAACGGACTCCTCCTACGAGCAGTACTTC,CSVETDSSYEQYF,-,TRBV29-1,-,TRBJ2-7
TGCAGCGTCGACATACAGGGGATGAGGTCCGAGCAGTACTTC,CSVDIQGMRSEQYF,-,TRBV29-1,TRBD1,TRBJ2-7